The clone carrying this T cell receptor beta chain was found a few times. The assay was immunoSEQ multiplex PCR, and TCRdb's table has in-frame clones only and misses some. The sample records 17,000 or so clones, about 85% being singletons. The sample belongs to a study of PD-1 blockade in classical Hodgkin lymphoma. The CDR3 is made up of 13 amino acids. CDR1 and CDR2 from the germline V gene are GTSNPN and SVGIG (reference sequence). Trimming removed 2 bases at V and 6 bases at J, with 14 bases between. Regarding time point: newly diagnosed, previously untreated cHL patient sample. The clonotype originates from a human donor with classical Hodgkin lymphoma. The J gene is TRBJ2-7, the V gene TRBV30, with D maybe TRBD1 (5 bases). What was sequenced was peripheral blood mononuclear cells (PBMCs). DNA of the CDR3: TGTGCCTGGAGTCTACAGGCGAGAGGCGAGCAGTACTTC. Its protein product is CAWSLQARGEQYF.